This T cell receptor beta chain was recovered during a study of blood T cell repertoires in COVID-19. Study background: The samples span acute and convalescent COVID-19 from the United States, Italy and Spain.

The data were produced by immunoSEQ multiplex PCR, yet TCRdb's version contains in-frame clones alone and is incomplete. This sample has some 160,000 clones, with around nine tenths found just once. Germline lookup yields CDR1 SGHTA and CDR2 FQGNSA. V lost 5 bases to trimming and J lost 8 bases, with 10 bases between them. The CDR3 is 13 amino acids. Sequencing was done on a sample of peripheral blood. The chain is built from TRBV7-2 and TRBJ1-6; D remains ambiguous. This TCR was sampled from an older woman with COVID-19, enrolled during active disease. The chain's CDR3 is CASSHRGDSPLHF. In nucleotides, the CDR3 is TGTGCCAGCAGCCATCGCGGGGATTCACCCCTCCACTTT.